This TCR beta chain was identified during a study of blood T cell repertoires in COVID-19. At the level of the study: From the United States, Italy and Spain came samples of acute and convalescent COVID-19. The analysed material was cDNA or gDNA that came from T cells, B-cell-depleted T cells, or PBMCs.

CDR3 length: 17 amino acids. Germline lookup yields CDR1 SGHRS and CDR2 YFSETQ. J gave up 2 bases and V 0 bases, and 8 bases lay outside the gene matches. As originally analysed: Scientists estimated how many nucleated cells there were by amplifying reference gene primers. The repertoire was sequenced with immunoSEQ multiplex PCR; TCRdb's copy has only in-frame clones and lacks some. D and trimming were read from the DNA, whereas the V and J calls and clone size are those reported in that table. The sample lists about 110,000 clones, approximately 84% occurring once. The chain uses TRBV5-1 and TRBJ2-3, with 8 bases aligning to TRBD2. The clonotype originates from a human donor in a cohort sampled during active COVID-19. The sample comprised peripheral blood. CDR3 DNA sequence: TGCGCCAGCAGCTTGGGTCCGGGGGGGTCCATCACAGATACGCAGTATTTT. Residues: CASSLGPGGSITDTQYF.